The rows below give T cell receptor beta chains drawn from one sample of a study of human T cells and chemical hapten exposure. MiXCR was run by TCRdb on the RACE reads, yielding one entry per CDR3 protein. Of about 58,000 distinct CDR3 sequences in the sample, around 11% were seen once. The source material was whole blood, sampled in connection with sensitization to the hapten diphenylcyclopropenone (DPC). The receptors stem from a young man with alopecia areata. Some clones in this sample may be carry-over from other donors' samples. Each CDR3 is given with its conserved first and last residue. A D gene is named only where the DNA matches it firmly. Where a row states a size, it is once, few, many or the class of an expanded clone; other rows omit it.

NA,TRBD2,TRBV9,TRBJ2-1,CASSALAGRSYNEQFF,TGTGCCAGCAGCGCCTTAGCGGGGCGCTCCTACAATGAGCAGTTCTTC
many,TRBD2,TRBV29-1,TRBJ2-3,CSVARGTGDTQYF,TGCAGCGTTGCGCGGGGGACGGGGGATACGCAGTATTTT
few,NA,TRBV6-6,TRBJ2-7,CASSYGQGPYEQYF,TGTGCCAGCAGTTACGGGCAGGGCCCCTACGAGCAGTACTTC
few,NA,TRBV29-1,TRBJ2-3,CSVGALGSPSTDTQYF,TGCAGCGTTGGGGCCCTAGGCTCTCCTAGCACAGATACGCAGTATTTT
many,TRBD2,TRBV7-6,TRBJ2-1,CARDSGGISYNEQFF,TGTGCCAGAGATAGCGGGGGGATCTCCTACAATGAGCAGTTCTTC
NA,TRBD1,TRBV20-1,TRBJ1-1,CSAVKVEQGYWTEAFF,TGCAGTGCCGTCAAGGTGGAACAGGGGTACTGGACTGAAGCTTTCTTT
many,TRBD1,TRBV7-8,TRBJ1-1,CASSPRDSSTTEAFF,TGTGCCAGCAGCCCCCGGGACAGCTCAACAACTGAAGCTTTCTTT
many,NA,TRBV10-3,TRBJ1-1,CAIRGPGEGTEAFF,TGTGCCATCAGGGGCCCCGGGGAAGGCACTGAAGCTTTCTTT
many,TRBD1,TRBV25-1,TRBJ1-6,CASREDREDSPLHF,TGTGCCAGCAGGGAGGACAGGGAGGATTCACCCCTCCACTTT
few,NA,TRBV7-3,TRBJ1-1,CASSSPAGRTTEAFF,TGTGCCAGCAGCTCCCCGGCGGGGCGGACCACTGAAGCTTTCTTT
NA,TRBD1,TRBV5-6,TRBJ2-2,CASSFFSGTENTGELFF,TGTGCCAGCAGCTTTTTCTCCGGGACAGAAAACACCGGGGAGCTGTTTTTT
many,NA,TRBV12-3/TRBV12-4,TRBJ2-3,CASSPRTGPRRDTQYF,TGTGCCAGCAGTCCAAGGACGGGGCCGAGAAGAGATACGCAGTATTTT
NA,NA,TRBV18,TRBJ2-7,CASSRDRTYEQYF,TGTGCCAGCTCACGAGACAGAACCTACGAGCAGTACTTC
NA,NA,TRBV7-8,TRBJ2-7,CASSLAGFGYEQYF,TGTGCCAGCAGCTTAGCGGGGTTTGGGTACGAGCAGTACTTC
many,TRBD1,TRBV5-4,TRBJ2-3,CASSGTGDVPDTQYF,TGTGCCAGCAGCGGGACAGGGGATGTACCAGATACGCAGTATTTT
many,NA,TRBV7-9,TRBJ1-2,CASSTFGTPDVGYTF,TGTGCCAGCAGCACGTTCGGGACACCTGACGTCGGCTACACCTTC
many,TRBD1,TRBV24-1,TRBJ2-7,CATSARDRPDYEQYF,TGTGCCACCAGTGCCCGGGACAGACCTGACTACGAGCAGTACTTC
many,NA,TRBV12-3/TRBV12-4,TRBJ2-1,CASSFPLHQNNEQFF,TGTGCCAGCAGTTTTCCCCTACACCAGAACAATGAGCAGTTCTTC
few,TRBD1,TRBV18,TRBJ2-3,CASSPFSQGGEDTQYF,TGTGCCAGCTCACCATTTTCACAGGGGGGAGAGGATACGCAGTATTTT
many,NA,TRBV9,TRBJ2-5,CASSPGAGETQYF,TGTGCCAGCAGCCCCGGGGCCGGTGAGACCCAGTACTTC
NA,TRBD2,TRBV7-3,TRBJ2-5,CASSRTRQETQYF,TGTGCCAGCAGCCGGACTAGACAAGAGACCCAGTACTTC
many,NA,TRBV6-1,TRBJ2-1,CASSAEFF,TGTGCCAGCAGTGCCGAGTTCTTC
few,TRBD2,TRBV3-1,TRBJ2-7,CASSPKRASGGHEQYF,TGTGCCAGCAGCCCTAAACGCGCTAGCGGGGGGCACGAGCAGTACTTC
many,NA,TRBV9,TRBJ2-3,CASSVGVGTDTQYF,TGTGCCAGCAGCGTAGGGGTAGGCACAGATACGCAGTATTTT
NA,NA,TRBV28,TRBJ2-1,CVSQLPDSYNEQFF,TGTGTCAGCCAACTACCGGACAGCTACAATGAGCAGTTCTTC
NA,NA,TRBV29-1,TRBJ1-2,CSVRTGYGYTF,TGCAGCGTGCGAACGGGCTATGGCTACACCTTC
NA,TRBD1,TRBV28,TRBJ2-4,CASSPRGTGVHKNIQYF,TGTGCCAGCAGTCCCCGCGGGACAGGGGTCCATAAAAACATTCAGTACTTC
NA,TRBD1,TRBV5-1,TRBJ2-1,CASRNAGGDEQFF,TGCGCCAGCAGAAACGCAGGGGGTGATGAGCAGTTCTTC
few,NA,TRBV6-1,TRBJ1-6,CASSVGQSYNSPLHF,TGTGCCAGCAGTGTAGGACAGTCCTATAATTCACCCCTCCACTTT
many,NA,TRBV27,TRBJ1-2,CASSLSATSYGYTF,TGTGCCAGCAGTTTATCAGCGACGTCTTATGGCTACACCTTC
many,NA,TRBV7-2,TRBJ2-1,CASSSQVTYNEQFF,TGTGCCAGCAGCTCACAGGTTACCTACAATGAGCAGTTCTTC
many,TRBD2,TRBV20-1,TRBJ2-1,CSARGSGGSYNEQFF,TGCAGTGCTAGAGGGAGCGGGGGGTCTTACAATGAGCAGTTCTTC
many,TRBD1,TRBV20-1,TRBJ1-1,CSAGEKGTGTNTEAFF,TGCAGTGCAGGTGAAAAAGGGACAGGGACGAACACTGAAGCTTTCTTT
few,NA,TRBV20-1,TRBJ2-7,CSARDMGVPYEQYF,TGCAGTGCTAGAGATATGGGGGTGCCATACGAGCAGTACTTC
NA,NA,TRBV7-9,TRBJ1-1,CASSPPNGPRTTEAFF,TGTGCCAGCAGCCCTCCCAACGGCCCCCGGACCACTGAAGCTTTCTTT
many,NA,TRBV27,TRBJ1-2,CASRGTGHPNYGYTF,TGTGCCAGCAGGGGAACGGGACACCCTAACTATGGCTACACCTTC
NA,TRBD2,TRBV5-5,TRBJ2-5,CASSLPPGIAGETQYF,TGTGCCAGCAGCTTGCCCCCCGGGATAGCGGGGGAGACCCAGTACTTC